This record looks at one T cell receptor beta chain sequence and its context. The antigen is not known. Primers included in the PCR were 60 Vbeta and 13 Jbeta primers. Original methodology: Roughly 10 million shared chains were among some 75 million unique TCR beta chains counted in a later analysis. Here immunoSEQ multiplex PCR was the method, and the copy in TCRdb shows in-frame clones only, minus some. The V and J calls and clone size were taken over from that table, and D and trimming were inferred from the DNA. The data contain about 99,000 clones, roughly 79% of them singletons. The germline V gene encodes CDR1 LNHDA and CDR2 SQIVND (reference sequence). V lost 2 bases to trimming and J lost 8 bases, with 13 bases between them. The CDR3 has 14 amino acids. This sample stems from a study of cytomegalovirus exposure and HLA in healthy donors. Findings of the study overall: Because they were indistinguishable, some V segments, including TRBV6-2 and TRBV6-3, were excluded. Across donors, presence/absence analyses took sequencing depth to be roughly uniform. It was 164 TCR beta chains that were listed as cytomegalovirus-associated.

The sequence was collected from a man aged 60 to 75 in good health and CMV-seropositive. The specimen was PBMCs. The chain links TRBV19 to TRBJ1-3; D is possibly TRBD1 (6 bases). This CDR3 reads CASSITREGDTIYF. The DNA for the CDR3 is TGTGCCAGTAGTATAACCAGGGAGGGGGACACCATATATTTT. Full variable domain (outside the CDR3, taken from reference TRBV19 and TRBJ1-3): DGGITQSPKYLFRKEGQNVTLSCEQNLNHDAMYWYRQDPGQGLRLIYYSQIVNDFQKGDIAEGYSVSREKKESFPLTVTSAQKNPTAFYLCASSITREGDTIYFGEGSWLTVV.